This T cell receptor beta chain appears in the sequencing data of a study of blood T cell repertoires in COVID-19. Across the study: COVID-19 samples collected from the United States, Italy and Spain covered acute and convalescent phases. Nucleic acid was either cDNA or gDNA, and it came from T cells, B-cell-depleted T cells, or PBMCs.

In the authors' workflow: Reference gene primer amplification yielded estimated nucleated cell counts. Measured with immunoSEQ multiplex PCR; TCRdb has only the in-frame clones, and not every one. Clone size and the V and J calls come from that table; the DNA yielded D and trimming. The sample yields approximately 60,000 clones, approximately 78% seen once. CDR1 and CDR2 (germline): MDHEN, SYDVKM. Trimming cost V 5 bases and J 8 bases, with 18 bases left between them. This CDR3 is 15 amino acids long. V gene TRBV28 combines with J gene TRBJ1-4, with TRBD1 as a possible D gene (6 bases). The clonotype was recovered from a woman older than 75 with acute or convalescent COVID-19. Material for sequencing was peripheral blood. DNA of the CDR3: TGTGCCAGCAGTCCCCCAGGCACGACAGGCGAAAAACTGTTTTTT. This codes for CASSPPGTTGEKLFF.